These 14 T cell receptor beta chains were sequenced from one sample in a study of T-cell reconstitution after alpha-beta-depleted transplantation in children. Researchers prepared the TCRbeta library using unique molecular identifiers, the study reports. TCRdb used MiXCR to reprocess the PCR reads, holding one entry per CDR3 protein. The sample lists 90,000 to 100,000 distinct CDR3 sequences, more than 20% occurring once. The material sequenced was PBMCs, taken before TCRalphabeta/CD19-depleted stem cell transplant. The receptor source for this set is a boy aged 2-15 years with acute lymphoblastic leukemia, due to receive a stem cell transplant.

The chain recombines TRBV20-1 with TRBJ2-1, with a tentative D call TRBD2 (6 bases). This CDR3 comprises 14 residues. The V gene's germline CDR1 is DFQATT and CDR2 SNEGSKA (reference sequence). Trimming pared 2 bases from V and 7 bases from J, leaving 15 bases between. The chain's CDR3 is CSARTEGLGNEQFF. CDR3 in DNA: TGCAGTGCTAGAACGGAGGGGCTAGGAAATGAGCAGTTCTTC.

V is TRBV3-1 and J is TRBJ2-6, with D unresolved. The CDR3 extends over 16 amino acids. V was pared by 1 base and J by 0 bases, with 7 bases between. The germline V gene encodes CDR1 LGHDT and CDR2 YNNKEL (reference sequence). This CDR3 is CASSQGQSSGANVLTF. CDR3 DNA sequence: TGTGCCAGCAGCCAAGGCCAAAGCTCTGGGGCCAACGTCCTGACTTTC.

The V call is TRBV20-1, the J call TRBJ2-1; TRBD2 aligns across 12 bases. Germline lookup yields CDR1 DFQATT and CDR2 SNEGSKA (reference sequence). The CDR3 runs 15 residues. V was pared by 3 bases and J by 7 bases, with 7 bases of the junction left unmatched. This CDR3 reads CSASPTSGRGNEQFF. Written as DNA, the CDR3 is TGCAGTGCTAGTCCGACTAGCGGGAGAGGAAATGAGCAGTTCTTC.

This clonotype came up a few times. This sequence joins TRBV15 and TRBJ2-1; TRBD1 agrees at 8 bases. The CDR3 length is 13 residues. Germline V gene data show CDR1 as LNHNV and CDR2 as YYDKDF (reference sequence). V lost 3 bases, J lost 10 bases, and 5 bases stayed unmatched. CDR3 sequence (DNA): TGTGCCACCAGCAGGGACAGGGATTCAGAGCAGTTCTTC. Protein: CATSRDRDSEQFF.

There are a few counts of this clonotype. The genes are TRBV28 and TRBJ2-1; 9 positions match TRBD1. The CDR3 loop spans 15 amino acids. V shed 7 bases and J 3 bases; nucleotides not matched to a gene: 7. Germline values: CDR1 MDHEN, CDR2 SYDVKM. The CDR3 spells CASIQAGQGYNEQFF. The CDR3 region has the DNA TGTGCCAGCATCCAGGCGGGACAGGGCTACAATGAGCAGTTCTTC.

V gene TRBV7-9 combines with J gene TRBJ1-1, with D possibly being TRBD1 (6 bases). Germline V lookup: CDR1 SEHNR, CDR2 FQNEAQ (reference sequence). This CDR3 is built from 14 residues. V was clipped by 3 bases and J by 4 bases, with 12 bases between them. The CDR3 nucleotides are TGTGCCAGCAGCTTTATGACAGGAGGCACTGAAGCTTTCTTT. This sequence encodes CASSFMTGGTEAFF. Full variable domain (outside the CDR3, taken from reference TRBV7-9 and TRBJ1-1): DTGVSQNPRHKITKRGQNVTFRCDPISEHNRLYWYRQTLGQGPEFLTYFQNEAQLEKSRLLSDRFSAERPKGSFSTLEIQRTEQGDSAMYLCASSFMTGGTEAFFGQGTRLTVV.

In this sample, this clonotype turned up a few times. V is TRBV5-6 and J is TRBJ2-3; D is undetermined. This CDR3 contains 11 residues. V was shortened by 2 bases and J by 5 bases, with 3 bases between the two germline ends. The V gene's germline CDR1 is SGHDT and CDR2 YYEEEE. For the CDR3, the DNA is TGTGCCAGCAGCTTTCAAGATACGCAGTATTTT. This translates into CASSFQDTQYF. The full variable domain, rest sourced from reference TRBV5-6 and TRBJ2-3, is DAGVTQSPTHLIKTRGQQVTLRCSPKSGHDTVSWYQQALGQGPQFIFQYYEEEERQRGNFPDRFSGHQFPNYSSELNVNALLLGDSALYLCASSFQDTQYFGPGTRLTVL.

The chain couples TRBV20-1 to TRBJ2-3; D gene uncertain. Germline V gene data show CDR1 as DFQATT and CDR2 as SNEGSKA (reference sequence). The germline V and J ends were trimmed by 3 bases and 5 bases, with 9 bases remaining between them. CDR3 length: 12 amino acids. CDR3 nucleotide sequence: TGCAGTGCTAGGCTGACGAGAGATACGCAGTATTTT. This encodes CSARLTRDTQYF.

The chain couples TRBV7-3 to TRBJ2-1; 10 nucleotides line up with TRBD2. Germline assignment: CDR1 SGHTA and CDR2 FQGTGA. CDR3 length equals 13 residues. V was clipped by 5 bases and J by 15 bases; unmatched bases: 10. CDR3 bases: TGTGCCAGCAGCGGACTAGCGGAGGGGCGTCTGTTCTTC. It translates to CASSGLAEGRLFF. The whole variable domain, remainder taken from reference TRBV7-3 and TRBJ2-1, is GAGVSQTPSNKVTEKGKYVELRCDPISGHTALYWYRQSLGQGPEFLIYFQGTGAADDSGLPNDRFFAVRPEGSVSTLKIQRTERGDSAVYLCASSGLAEGRLFFGPGTRLTVL.

The J gene is TRBJ2-3, the V gene TRBV29-1; 7 bases agree with TRBD2. Trimming cost V 6 bases and J 2 bases; bases outside gene matches: 2. CDR1 and CDR2 (germline): SQVTM, ANQGSEA. The CDR3 sequence is 12 residues long. CDR3 residues: CSVRLATDTQYF. The CDR3, as DNA: TGCAGCGTCAGACTAGCCACAGATACGCAGTATTTT.

There are many counts of this clonotype. V is TRBV28 and J is TRBJ2-3; no clear D. The CDR3 loop spans 11 amino acids. Germline V CDR1 and CDR2: MDHEN, SYDVKM. Trimming took 6 bases from V and 6 from J, leaving 7 bases between them. CDR3 coding DNA: TGTGCCAGCAGCTTACAGGATACGCAGTATTTT. Protein: CASSLQDTQYF.

This clonotype showed up just once. The chain recombines TRBV10-1 with TRBJ1-1; TRBD1 might be the D (5 bases). V was shortened by 3 bases and J by 1 base, with 12 bases between the two germline ends. Germline V gene lookup returns CDR1 WNHNN and CDR2 SYGVQD (reference sequence). The length of the CDR3 is 15 residues. Written as DNA, the CDR3 is TGCGCCAGCAGTGATACCCGAGACAGGAACACTGAAGCTTTCTTT. Its translation is CASSDTRDRNTEAFF.

This chain uses TRBV28 with TRBJ1-2; perhaps TRBD1 as D (5 bases). CDR1 MDHEN and CDR2 SYDVKM come from the germline V gene. V was cut by 6 bases and J by 5 bases, with 13 bases left in between. This CDR3 contains 13 residues. The DNA for the CDR3 is TGTGCCAGCAGCCTAGGGACTGTATATGGCTACACCTTC. Translated: CASSLGTVYGYTF.

This clonotype has ten or more counts. The V and J genes are TRBV20-1 and TRBJ2-7; D is unresolved. V lost 0 bases to trimming and J lost 9 bases, with 12 bases between them. CDR3 length equals 12 residues. Looked up from germline, CDR1 is DFQATT and CDR2 is SNEGSKA (reference sequence). CDR3 protein: CSARDQLGMQYF. CDR3 DNA: TGCAGTGCTAGAGATCAGTTAGGGATGCAGTACTTC.